This TCR beta chain was captured by sequencing in a study of beta chain features in type 1 diabetes. General study results and limits: TCRB CDR3s were moderately but significantly shorter in Type 1 diabetes patients in all four CD4+ subsets.

In its sample, this clone was seen many times. Its antigen is unknown. The whole isolated RNA underwent reverse transcription, so sequencing captured expressed TCRB transcripts. The data were produced by immunoSEQ multiplex PCR, yet TCRdb's version contains in-frame clones alone and is incomplete. Of 310,000 or so clones in the sample, around 7.6% were seen once. This CDR3 comprises 16 residues. Per the germline V gene, CDR1 is SGHVS and CDR2 is FQNEAQ. Losses at the gene ends were 3 bases for V and 2 bases for J; bases not matched to a gene: 3. Sequencing used central memory CD4+ T cells from blood. This receptor was identified in a woman aged 18-29 years in good health. The chain carries TRBV7-8 and TRBJ2-6; the match to TRBD1 covers 8 bases. This CDR3 is CASSFQGAAGANVLTF. CDR3 sequence (DNA): TGTGCCAGCAGCTTTCAGGGGGCAGCTGGGGCCAACGTCCTGACTTTC.